Sequencing of this TCR beta chain was carried out in a study of blood T cell repertoires in COVID-19. Overall study: PBMCs, B-cell-depleted T cells, or T cells were the source of the cDNA or gDNA that made up the material.

Here immunoSEQ multiplex PCR was the method, and the copy in TCRdb shows in-frame clones only, minus some. This table holds some 270,000 clones, over 85% found once. Recovery among Cohort 3 donors was established by two negative PCRs, clearance, or symptom resolution. The CDR3 length is 16 residues. Per the germline V gene, CDR1 is LNHDA and CDR2 is SQIVND (reference sequence). V lost 3 bases to trimming and J lost 2 bases, with 16 bases between them. The sequence came from a woman in her fifties or sixties who had recovered from COVID-19. V usage is TRBV19 and J usage is TRBJ2-5, with TRBD1 as a possible D gene (6 bases). The sequenced sample consisted of PBMCs or T cells enriched from blood (not recorded which). The CDR3 protein is CASSITGQTTQETQYF. As DNA, the CDR3 is TGTGCCAGTAGTATCACGGGACAAACGACACAAGAGACCCAGTACTTC.